The T cell receptor (beta chain) under discussion was sequenced for a study of T cell changes during pregnancy in multiple sclerosis. The germline gives CDR1 SGHRS, CDR2 YFSETQ. The CDR3 runs 20 residues. The ends were cut back, 4 bases at V and 7 bases at J, with 36 bases in the middle. The assay was immunoSEQ multiplex PCR, and TCRdb's table has in-frame clones only and misses some. The table lists around 50,000 clones, approximately 91% of them singletons. The chain combines TRBV5-1 with TRBJ2-7; weak D call: TRBD1 (6 bases). Sequencing was performed on CD4+ T cells from peripheral blood mononuclear cells, taken after pregnancy. The TCR was taken from a female donor in good health, enrolled as a control in a pregnancy study. In nucleotides, the CDR3 is TGCGCCAGCAGCGCGGAACGAGTCTTATACAGGGAAAACCCTCGGGCAGAGCAGTACTTC. Translating it yields CASSAERVLYRENPRAEQYF.